This TCR beta chain was obtained from a study of control samples from healthy donors and cancer patients. Only in-frame clones appear in the TCRdb table, and some are missing; sequencing was by immunoSEQ multiplex PCR. The sample records roughly 200,000 clones, around 93% being singletons. CDR1 SGHNT and CDR2 YYREEE come from the germline V gene (reference sequence). The V segment lost 3 bases and the J segment 9 bases; nucleotides outside the gene matches: 16. The CDR3 length is 17 residues. V usage is TRBV5-4 and J usage is TRBJ2-1; 9 bases agree with TRBD2. The sample taken for sequencing was blood. The TCR comes from a young man in good health. The CDR3: CASSSGSGGGASGEQFF. CDR3 in DNA: TGTGCCAGCAGCTCTGGTTCGGGCGGGGGGGCCAGTGGTGAGCAGTTCTTC. Based on the CDR3 plus reference TRBV5-4 and TRBJ2-1, the full variable domain is ETGVTQSPTHLIKTRGQQVTLRCSSQSGHNTVSWYQQALGQGPQFIFQYYREEENGRGNFPPRFSGLQFPNYSSELNVNALELDDSALYLCASSSGSGGGASGEQFFGPGTRLTVL.